The present T cell receptor beta chain was sequenced within a study of T cell repertoires in cytomegalovirus infection. At the level of the study: Through public TCR beta signatures, both CMV infection and matching HLA type were indicated.

Deletions cut 0 bases from V and 3 bases from J, with 9 bases between. Germline CDR1 reads LGHNA; CDR2 reads YSLEER. CDR3 length: 14 residues. This clonotype was seen a few times. What it binds is not known. Findings of the study overall: Identification of carriers of CMV plus the relevant HLA was achieved through cumulative public TCR beta family frequency. Ex vivo, HLA-C-restricted CMV-specific TCR beta clonotypes prevailed over the rest of the response.

In TCRdb, the reads were re-called with MiXCR into one record per CDR3 protein. The sample has some 180,000 distinct CDR3 sequences; about a sixth are singletons. The rearrangement joins TRBV4-3 to TRBJ2-7; D is unclear. This clonotype was sampled from a human donor in good health (CMV status not recorded). Some clones in this sample may be carry-over from other donors' samples. The sequencing input was CD8+ T cells from PBMCs. CDR3 sequence: CASSQDWSSYEQYF. The CDR3 nucleotides read TGCGCCAGCAGCCAAGATTGGAGCAGCTACGAGCAGTACTTC.